This T cell receptor beta chain originates from a study of CD8 T cells in ankylosing spondylitis. Study-wide results and limits: The study identified a TCR beta motif of under ten highly homologous variants that appeared characteristic of ankylosing spondylitis blood. Matched ankylosing spondylitis synovial fluid reportedly contained a significantly enriched population of disease-linked clones. Disease-associated clonotypes exhibited CD8+ identity and were relatively infrequent in peripheral blood.

This clonotype was observed at least ten times. Its cognate antigen is unknown. V lost 1 base and J lost 7; bases outside the gene matches: 12. The germline CDR1 and CDR2 sequences are LGHNA and YSLEER. CDR3 length: 18 residues. Researchers built TCR beta libraries using quantitative 5'-RACE with molecular barcodes. TCRdb analysed the 5' RACE reads with MiXCR anew, one entry per CDR3 protein. The sample has more than 400,000 distinct CDR3 sequences, about 5.7% seen once. The rearrangement uses TRBV4-3 and TRBJ1-6, with TRBD1 matching 8 bases. The sequence was collected from a male donor with ankylosing spondylitis. Source material: blood, either unsorted or a sorted T cell fraction (not recorded which). In nucleotides, the CDR3 is TGCGCCAGCAGCCAAGCCCCCAGGGGGCGAGGTCTCAATTCACCCCTCCACTTT. This gives the protein CASSQAPRGRGLNSPLHF.